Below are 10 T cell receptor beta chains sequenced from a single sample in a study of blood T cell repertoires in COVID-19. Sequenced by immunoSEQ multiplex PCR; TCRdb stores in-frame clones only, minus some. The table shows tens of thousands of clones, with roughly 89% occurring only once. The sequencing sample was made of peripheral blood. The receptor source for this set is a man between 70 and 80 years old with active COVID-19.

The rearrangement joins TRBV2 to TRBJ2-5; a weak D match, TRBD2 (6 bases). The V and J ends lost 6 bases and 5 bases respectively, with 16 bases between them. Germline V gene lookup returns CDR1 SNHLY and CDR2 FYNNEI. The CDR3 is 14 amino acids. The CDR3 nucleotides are TGTGCCAGCAGGGGAGGACGGGCGTGGGAGACCCAGTACTTC. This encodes CASRGGRAWETQYF. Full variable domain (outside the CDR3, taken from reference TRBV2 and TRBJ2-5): EPEVTQTPSHQVTQMGQEVILRCVPISNHLYFYWYRQILGQKVEFLVSFYNNEISEKSEIFDDQFSVERPDGSNFTLKIRSTKLEDSAMYFCASRGGRAWETQYFGPGTRLLVL.

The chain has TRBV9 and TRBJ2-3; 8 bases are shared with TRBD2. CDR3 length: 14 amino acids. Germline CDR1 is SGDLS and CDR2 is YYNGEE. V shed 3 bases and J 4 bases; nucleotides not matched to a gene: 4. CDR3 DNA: TGTGCCAGCAGCGCCGGACTAGCATCAGATACGCAGTATTTT. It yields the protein CASSAGLASDTQYF.

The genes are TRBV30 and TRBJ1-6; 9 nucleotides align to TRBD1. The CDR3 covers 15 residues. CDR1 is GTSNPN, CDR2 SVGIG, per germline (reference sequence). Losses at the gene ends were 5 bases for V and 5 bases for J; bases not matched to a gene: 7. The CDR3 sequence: CAWDEGQGDNSPLHF. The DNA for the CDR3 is TGTGCCTGGGATGAGGGACAGGGAGATAATTCACCCCTCCACTTT. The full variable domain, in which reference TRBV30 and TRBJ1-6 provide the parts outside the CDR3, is SQTIHQWPATLVQPVGSPLSLECTVEGTSNPNLYWYRQAAGRGLQLLFYSVGIGQISSEVPQNLSASRPQDRQFILSSKKLLLSDSGFYLCAWDEGQGDNSPLHFGNGTRLTVT.

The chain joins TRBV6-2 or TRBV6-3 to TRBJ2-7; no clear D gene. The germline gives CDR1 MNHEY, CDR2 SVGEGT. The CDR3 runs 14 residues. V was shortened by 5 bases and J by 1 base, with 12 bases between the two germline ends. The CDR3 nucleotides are TGTGCCAGCAGTCAGGCCAAATTATCCTACGAGCAGTACTTC. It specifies CASSQAKLSYEQYF.

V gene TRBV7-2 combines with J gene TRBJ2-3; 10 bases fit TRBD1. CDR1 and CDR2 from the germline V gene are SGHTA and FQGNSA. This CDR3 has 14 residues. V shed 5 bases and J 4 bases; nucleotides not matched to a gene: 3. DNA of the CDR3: TGTGCCAGCAGCAGGGACAGGGGTGCAGATACGCAGTATTTT. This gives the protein CASSRDRGADTQYF.

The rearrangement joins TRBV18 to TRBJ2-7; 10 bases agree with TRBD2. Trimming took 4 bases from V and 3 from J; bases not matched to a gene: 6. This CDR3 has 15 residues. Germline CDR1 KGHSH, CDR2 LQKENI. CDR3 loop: CASSQLSGGIYEQYF. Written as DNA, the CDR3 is TGTGCCAGCTCACAGCTTAGCGGGGGGATCTACGAGCAGTACTTC.

The CDR3 loop reads CASSDRVNQPQHF. The CDR3 DNA sequence: TGTGCCAGCAGTGACAGGGTCAATCAGCCCCAGCATTTT. V is TRBV6-6 and J is TRBJ1-5; 7 positions agree with TRBD1. J was trimmed by 3 bases and V by 5 bases; bases with no gene match: 1. Looked up from germline, CDR1 is MNHNY and CDR2 is SVGAGI (reference sequence). This CDR3 comprises 13 residues.

The CDR3 region is CASNLLSRTDTQYF. DNA of the CDR3: TGTGCCAGCAACCTACTGAGTCGTACAGATACGCAGTATTTT. The chain combines TRBV6-6 with TRBJ2-3; D gene uncertain. This CDR3 spans 14 amino acids. The V end lost 7 bases, the J end lost 3 bases, and 14 bases lay between the germline ends. Germline V CDR1 and CDR2: MNHNY, SVGAGI (reference sequence).

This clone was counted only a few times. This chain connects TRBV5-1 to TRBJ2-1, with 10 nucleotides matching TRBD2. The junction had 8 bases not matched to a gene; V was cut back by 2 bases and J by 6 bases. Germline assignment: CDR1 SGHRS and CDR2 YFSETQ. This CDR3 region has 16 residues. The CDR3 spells CASSFQLAGLTNEQFF. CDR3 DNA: TGCGCCAGCAGCTTCCAACTAGCGGGGCTTACCAATGAGCAGTTCTTC.

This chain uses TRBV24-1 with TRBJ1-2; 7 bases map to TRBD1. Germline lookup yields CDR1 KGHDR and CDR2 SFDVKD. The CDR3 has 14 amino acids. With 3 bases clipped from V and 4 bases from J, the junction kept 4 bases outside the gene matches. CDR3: CATSDEDRAYGYTF. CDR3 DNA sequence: TGTGCCACCAGTGATGAAGACAGGGCCTATGGCTACACCTTC.